The 6 T cell receptor beta chains below come from one sample, sequenced in a study of CD8 T cells in Susac syndrome. The RNA, 0.5 to 1 ug, was put through reverse transcription using random hexamers. Via MiXCR, TCRdb re-called the immunoSEQ multiplex PCR reads, giving one row per CDR3 protein. The sample records about 180,000 distinct CDR3 sequences, roughly 94% being singletons. Sequencing was performed on CD4+ T cells from PBMCs. The receptors derive from a human donor with Susac syndrome.

The J gene is TRBJ1-2, the V gene TRBV3-1; 8 bases map to TRBD1. There are 15 residues in the CDR3. Germline lookup yields CDR1 LGHDT and CDR2 YNNKEL (reference sequence). V dropped 0 bases and J dropped 8; count of bases not matched to a gene: 8. For the CDR3, the DNA is TGTGCCAGCAGCCAAGAAACGCAGGGGGCTTGGGGCTACACCTTC. It translates to CASSQETQGAWGYTF.

The V gene is TRBV12-3 or TRBV12-4, the J gene TRBJ1-1; maybe TRBD1 (5 bases). V was cut by 5 bases and J by 5 bases, with 12 bases left in between. This CDR3 contains 13 residues. CDR3 sequence (DNA): TGTGCCAGCAGTCGGGGGATGGAGACTGAAGCTTTCTTT. It translates to CASSRGMETEAFF.

The chain carries TRBV24-1 and TRBJ2-3, with 7 bases that match TRBD2. Germline trimming cut 6 bases from V and 2 bases from J; bases unmatched to any gene: 10. Germline V gives CDR1 KGHDR, CDR2 SFDVKD. The CDR3 totals 16 residues. In DNA, the CDR3 is TGTGCCACCAGTCAATACCGCGGGAGCCCCACAGATACGCAGTATTTT. Translation: CATSQYRGSPTDTQYF.

This clonotype was picked up one time. The rearrangement links TRBV2 to TRBJ1-4; unclear D gene. Germline assignment: CDR1 SNHLY and CDR2 FYNNEI. The CDR3 consists of 16 residues. V shed 2 bases and J shed 0 bases, with 10 bases lying between them. CDR3 nucleotides: TGTGCCAGCAGTGAACTGGCACCTGCAACTAATGAAAAACTGTTTTTT. It encodes CASSELAPATNEKLFF.

This chain uses TRBV23-1 with TRBJ2-4; no clear D gene. TRBV23-1 is sorted into the ORF group, with uncertain function. This CDR3 contains 16 residues. Trimming took off 3 bases at V and 1 base at J, with 13 bases between the two ends. The CDR3 is CASSQQRLGAKNIQYF. The CDR3 DNA reads as TGCGCCAGCAGTCAGCAGCGATTAGGGGCCAAAAACATTCAGTACTTC.

This clonotype appeared a single time. The chain uses TRBV14 and TRBJ1-5; no firm D call. Trimming shortened V by 2 bases and J by 4 bases, and 6 bases separated the two germline ends. Germline V gene sequence: CDR1 SGHDN, CDR2 FVKESK. This CDR3 spans 13 amino acids. In DNA form, the CDR3 reads TGTGCCAGCAGCCAAAGCCTAAATCAGCCCCAGCATTTT. This gives the protein CASSQSLNQPQHF.